This TCR beta chain was captured by sequencing in a study of blood T cell repertoires in COVID-19. Study as a whole: Collection of acute and convalescent COVID-19 samples took place in the United States, Italy and Spain. PBMCs, B-cell-depleted T cells, or T cells provided the cDNA or gDNA that made up the material.

Authors' processing steps: Amplified reference gene primers provided the basis for estimating nucleated cell counts. The protocol was immunoSEQ multiplex PCR, while the TCRdb copy is restricted to in-frame clones and leaves out a portion. D and trimming come from the DNA, and the V and J calls and clone size come from that table. This table has 100,000 to 150,000 clones, 75% to 90% appearing once. Germline CDR1 LNHDA, CDR2 SQIVND (reference sequence). The CDR3 runs 15 residues. Points on this clone: A junction end diverges from the germline sequence, so it may reflect a read error.

Sequences were obtained from peripheral blood. The gene calls are TRBV19 and TRBJ2-6, with D perhaps matching TRBD1 (5 bases). This clonotype originated in a woman over 75 with COVID-19, enrolled during active disease. CDR3 protein: CASSVDSSGANVLTF. In nucleotides, the CDR3 is TGTGCCAGTAGTGTAGACAGCTCTGGGGCCAACGTCCTGACTTTC.